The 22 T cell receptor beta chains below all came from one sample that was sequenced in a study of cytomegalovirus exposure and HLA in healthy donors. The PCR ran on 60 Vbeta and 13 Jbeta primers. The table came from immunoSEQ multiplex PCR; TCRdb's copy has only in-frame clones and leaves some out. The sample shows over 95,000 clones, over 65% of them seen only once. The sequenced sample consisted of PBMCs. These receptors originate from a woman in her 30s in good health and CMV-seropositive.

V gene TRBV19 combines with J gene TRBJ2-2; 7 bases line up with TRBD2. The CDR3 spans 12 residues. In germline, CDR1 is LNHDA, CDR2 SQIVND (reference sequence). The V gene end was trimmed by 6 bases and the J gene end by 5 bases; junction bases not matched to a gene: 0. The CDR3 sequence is CASRGGTGELFF. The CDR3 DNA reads TGTGCCAGTAGGGGGGGGACCGGGGAGCTGTTTTTT.

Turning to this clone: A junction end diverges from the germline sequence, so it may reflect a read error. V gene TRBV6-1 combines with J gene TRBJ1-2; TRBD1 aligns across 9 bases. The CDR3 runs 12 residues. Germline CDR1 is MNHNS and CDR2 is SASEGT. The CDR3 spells CASNELQGADPF. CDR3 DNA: TGTGCCAGCAATGAACTACAGGGGGCTGACCCCTTC.

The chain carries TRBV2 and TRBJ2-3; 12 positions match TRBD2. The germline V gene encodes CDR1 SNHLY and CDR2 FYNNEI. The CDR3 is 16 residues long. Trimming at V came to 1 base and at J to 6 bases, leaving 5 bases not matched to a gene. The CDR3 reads CASSEGLAGEADTQYF. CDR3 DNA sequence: TGTGCCAGCAGTGAAGGACTAGCGGGGGAAGCGGATACGCAGTATTTT.

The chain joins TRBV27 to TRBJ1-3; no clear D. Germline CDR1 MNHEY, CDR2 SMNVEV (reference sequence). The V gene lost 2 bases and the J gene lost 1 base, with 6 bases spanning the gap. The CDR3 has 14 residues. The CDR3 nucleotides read TGTGCCAGCAGTTTAACGGGTTCTGGAAACACCATATATTTT. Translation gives CASSLTGSGNTIYF.

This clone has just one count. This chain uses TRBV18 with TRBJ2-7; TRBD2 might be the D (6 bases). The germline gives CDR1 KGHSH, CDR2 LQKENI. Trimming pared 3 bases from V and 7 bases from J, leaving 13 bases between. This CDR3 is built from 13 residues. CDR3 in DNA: TGTGCCAGCTCACCCCCCGGGACTTGGGAGCAGTACTTC. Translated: CASSPPGTWEQYF.

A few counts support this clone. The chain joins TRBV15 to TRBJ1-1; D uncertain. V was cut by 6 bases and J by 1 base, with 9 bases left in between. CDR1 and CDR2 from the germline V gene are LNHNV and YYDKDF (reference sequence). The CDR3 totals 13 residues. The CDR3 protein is CATRDDWNTEAFF. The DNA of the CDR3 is TGTGCCACCAGAGACGACTGGAACACTGAAGCTTTCTTT.

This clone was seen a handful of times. CDR3 region: CASGTDAGSGNTIYF. The CDR3 nucleotides read TGTGCTAGTGGAACCGACGCAGGCTCTGGAAACACCATATATTTT. The chain uses TRBV12-5 and TRBJ1-3; D uncertain. CDR1 is LGHNT, CDR2 FRNRAP, per germline. V was clipped by 6 bases and J by 0 bases, with 12 bases between them. The CDR3 is made up of 15 amino acids.

CDR3 amino acids: CAWSDPRGTDTQYF. The DNA of the CDR3 is TGTGCCTGGAGCGACCCCCGGGGTACAGATACGCAGTATTTT. The J gene is TRBJ2-3, the V gene TRBV30, with D tentatively TRBD2 (5 bases). V gave up 3 bases and J gave up 3 bases, with 13 bases separating them. In germline, CDR1 is GTSNPN, CDR2 SVGIG (reference sequence). The length of the CDR3 is 14 residues.

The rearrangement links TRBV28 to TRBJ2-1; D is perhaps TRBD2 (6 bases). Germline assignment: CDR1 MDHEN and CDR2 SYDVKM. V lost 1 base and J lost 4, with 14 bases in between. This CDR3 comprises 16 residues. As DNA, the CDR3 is TGTGCCAGCAGTTTATTCGTAGCGGTCAAATACAATGAGCAGTTCTTC. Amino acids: CASSLFVAVKYNEQFF.

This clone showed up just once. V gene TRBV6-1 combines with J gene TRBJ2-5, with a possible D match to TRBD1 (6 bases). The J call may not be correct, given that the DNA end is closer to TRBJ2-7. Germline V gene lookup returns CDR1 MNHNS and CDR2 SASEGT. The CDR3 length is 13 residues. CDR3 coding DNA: TGTGCCAGCATCGGGGACAATTCCTACGAGCAGTACTTC. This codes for CASIGDNSYEQYF.

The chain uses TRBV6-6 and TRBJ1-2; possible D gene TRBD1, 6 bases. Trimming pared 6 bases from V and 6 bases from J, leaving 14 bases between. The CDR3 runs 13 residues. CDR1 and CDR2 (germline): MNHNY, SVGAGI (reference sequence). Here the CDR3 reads CASSLGQFNGYTF. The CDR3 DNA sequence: TGTGCCAGCAGCCTTGGACAGTTCAATGGCTACACCTTC.

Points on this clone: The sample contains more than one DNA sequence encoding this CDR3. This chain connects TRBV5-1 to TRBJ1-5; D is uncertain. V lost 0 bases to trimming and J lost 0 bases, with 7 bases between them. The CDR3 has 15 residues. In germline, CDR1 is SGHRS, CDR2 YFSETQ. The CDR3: CASSLGIYSNQPQHF. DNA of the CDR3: TGCGCCAGCAGCTTGGGTATTTATAGCAATCAGCCCCAGCATTTT.

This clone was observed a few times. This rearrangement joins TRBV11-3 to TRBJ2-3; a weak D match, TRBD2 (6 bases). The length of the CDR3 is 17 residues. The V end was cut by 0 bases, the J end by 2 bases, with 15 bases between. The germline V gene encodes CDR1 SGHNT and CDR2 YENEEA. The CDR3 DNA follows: TGTGCCAGCAGCTTAGATGGAGGGACCGGACTCACAGATACGCAGTATTTT. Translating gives CASSLDGGTGLTDTQYF.

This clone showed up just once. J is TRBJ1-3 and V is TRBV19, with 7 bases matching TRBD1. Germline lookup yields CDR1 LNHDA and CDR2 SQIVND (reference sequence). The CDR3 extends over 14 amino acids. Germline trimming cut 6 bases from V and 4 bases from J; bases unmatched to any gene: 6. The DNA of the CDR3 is TGTGCCAGTAGCGAAGACAGGGCCGGAAACACCATATATTTT. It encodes CASSEDRAGNTIYF.

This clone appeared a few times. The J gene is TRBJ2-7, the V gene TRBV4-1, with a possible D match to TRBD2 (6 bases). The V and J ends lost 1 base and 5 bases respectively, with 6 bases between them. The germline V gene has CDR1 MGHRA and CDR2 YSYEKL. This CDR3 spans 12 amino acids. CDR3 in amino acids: CASSQGLDEQYF. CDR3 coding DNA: TGCGCCAGCAGCCAAGGACTAGACGAGCAGTACTTC.

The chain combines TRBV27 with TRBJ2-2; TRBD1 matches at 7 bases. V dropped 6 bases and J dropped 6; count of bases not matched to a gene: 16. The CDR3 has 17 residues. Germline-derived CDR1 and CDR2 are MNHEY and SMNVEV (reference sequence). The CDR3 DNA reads TGTGCCAGCAGCCCTAGCACAGGGGAAGTATTGTCCGGGGAGCTGTTTTTT. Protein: CASSPSTGEVLSGELFF.

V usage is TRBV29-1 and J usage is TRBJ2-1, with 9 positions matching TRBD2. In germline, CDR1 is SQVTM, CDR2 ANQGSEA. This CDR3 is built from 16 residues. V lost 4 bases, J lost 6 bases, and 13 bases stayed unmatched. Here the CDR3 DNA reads TGCAGCGTTGCCCCATCGGCGGGAGGGCATGTCAATGAGCAGTTCTTC. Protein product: CSVAPSAGGHVNEQFF.

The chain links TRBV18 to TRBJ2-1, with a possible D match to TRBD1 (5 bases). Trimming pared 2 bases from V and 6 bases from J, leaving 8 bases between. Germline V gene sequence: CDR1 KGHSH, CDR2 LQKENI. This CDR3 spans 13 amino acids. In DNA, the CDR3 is TGTGCCAGCTCACCAAGGGGTAGCAATGAGCAGTTCTTC. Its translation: CASSPRGSNEQFF.

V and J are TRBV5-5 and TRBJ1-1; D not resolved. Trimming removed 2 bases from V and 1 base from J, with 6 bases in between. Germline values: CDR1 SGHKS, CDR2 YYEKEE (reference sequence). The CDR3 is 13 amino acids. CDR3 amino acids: CASSLSQNTEAFF. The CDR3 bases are TGTGCCAGCAGCTTATCACAGAACACTGAAGCTTTCTTT.

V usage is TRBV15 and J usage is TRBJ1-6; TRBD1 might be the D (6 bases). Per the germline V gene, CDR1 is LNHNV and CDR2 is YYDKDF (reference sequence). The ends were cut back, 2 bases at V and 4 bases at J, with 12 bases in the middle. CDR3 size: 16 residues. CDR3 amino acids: CATSRLLQGYNSPLHF. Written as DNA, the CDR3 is TGTGCCACCAGCAGACTTCTCCAGGGGTATAATTCACCCCTCCACTTT.

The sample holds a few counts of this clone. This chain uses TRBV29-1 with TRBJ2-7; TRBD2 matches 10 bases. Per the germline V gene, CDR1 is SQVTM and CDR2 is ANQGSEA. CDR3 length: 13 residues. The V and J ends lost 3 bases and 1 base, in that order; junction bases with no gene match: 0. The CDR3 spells CSVDSGRSYEQYF. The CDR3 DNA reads TGCAGCGTTGATAGCGGGAGGTCCTACGAGCAGTACTTC.

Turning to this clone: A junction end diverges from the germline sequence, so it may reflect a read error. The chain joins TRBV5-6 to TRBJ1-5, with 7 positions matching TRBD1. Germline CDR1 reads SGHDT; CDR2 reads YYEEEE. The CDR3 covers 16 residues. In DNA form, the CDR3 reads TGTGCCGGCAGCTTGGAGGGGGCTTATAGCAATCAGCCCCAGCATTTT. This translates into CAGSLEGAYSNQPQHF.